This TCR beta chain was recorded in a study of T-cell reconstitution after alpha-beta-depleted transplantation in children (dated by TCRdb to 2016 to 2018). Study-wide context: Using TCR repertoire profiling, the study quantitatively followed how T-cell immune reconstitution unfolded in children after TCRalphabeta/CD19-depleted allogeneic hematopoietic cell transplantation.

General findings and caveats noted by the study authors: Apparently early alphabetaT-cell count recovery about two months after transplant reportedly relied on only several hundred rapidly expanded clones derived from non-depleted graft cells. The frequencies of hyperexpanded clones fell over the following months, and after one year, T-cell counts and TCRbeta diversity were mostly attributed to newly produced T cells. In some patients, the high TCRbeta diversity seen at day 60 was put down to recipient T cells and intrathymic progenitors that had survived conditioning.

Concerning this clonotype itself: The antigen this receptor binds is unknown. Base-call qualities are not available, and no considerably larger clone is one nucleotide away.

CDR1 and CDR2 are read off the germline V gene as SGHAT and FQNNGV. The CDR3 starts with the cysteine, ends with the phenylalanine, and has 16 residues. Kept here is only the CDR3 DNA, which spans 48 bases and is read in frame from base 1. V ends up 0 bases short and J 5 bases short, with an unmatched junction base count of 4. What this sample's treatment or condition label stands for: allogeneic hematopoietic cell transplantation with graft depleted of TCRalphabeta T cells and CD19 B cells. Transplant recipients were children who received TCRalphabeta/CD19-depleted allogeneic hematopoietic cell grafts. Receptors were amplified or captured by PCR. The instrument was an Illumina HiSeq 2500. TCR library preparation used molecular barcoding, with unique molecular identifiers applied to normalize quantification of the TCRbeta repertoire. Using fastp trimming at Q25 and MiXCR clonotype assembly, TCRdb reanalyzed the public sequencing data and kept in-frame beta chains. Each CDR3 protein appears once, grouped with its most common genes and DNA. Counted in this sample were under 250,000 distinct CDR3 sequences; more than 15% of them appeared once. 43% of the sample is in the top ten clones.

Sequencing used PBMCs, mostly from graft donor cells, obtained 360 days after TCRalphabeta/CD19-depleted stem cell transplant. The receptor chain draws on TRBV11-2 and TRBJ2-2; TRBD2 lines up with 9 middle nucleotides. The TCR originated in a male patient between 2 and 9 years old who had a stem cell transplant for acute lymphoblastic leukemia, so the T cells may come from the graft donor. The nucleotides are TGTGCCAGCAGCTTAGAATTAGCGGGAGTAACCGGGGAGCTGTTTTTT. This codes for CASSLELAGVTGELFF.